The clone carrying this TCR beta chain has more than one count but fewer than ten. Its target is unknown. CDR1 LNHDA and CDR2 SQIVND come from the germline V gene (reference sequence). The CDR3 sequence is 18 residues long. Trimming removed 1 base from V and 5 bases from J; junction bases left unmatched: 9. TCRdb recomputed calls from the reads with MiXCR, one row per CDR3 protein. The sample lists around 710,000 distinct CDR3 sequences, 25% to 35% occurring once. The data were obtained in a study of T cell repertoires in cytomegalovirus infection. About the research overall: The authors used CMV epitopes that were HLA-C-restricted (recently identified) and HLA-B-restricted (well studied). Shared public TCR beta signatures pointed to both CMV infection and a matching HLA type. Study results and limitations: Cumulative frequency of public TCR beta families picked out carriers of CMV plus the relevant HLA. HLA-C-restricted TCR beta clonotypes specific for CMV led the ex vivo response.

This specimen consisted of cultured CD8+ T cells from PBMCs, obtained from culture after CMV antigen stimulation. The chain carries TRBV19 and TRBJ2-5; 14 bases fit TRBD2. The TCR originated in a human donor in good health (CMV status not recorded). Some clones in this sample may be carry-over from other donors' samples. CDR3 sequence reads: CASSIGGTSGGPIETQYF. CDR3 nucleotide sequence: TGTGCCAGTAGTATAGGCGGGACTAGCGGGGGACCTATTGAGACCCAGTACTTC.